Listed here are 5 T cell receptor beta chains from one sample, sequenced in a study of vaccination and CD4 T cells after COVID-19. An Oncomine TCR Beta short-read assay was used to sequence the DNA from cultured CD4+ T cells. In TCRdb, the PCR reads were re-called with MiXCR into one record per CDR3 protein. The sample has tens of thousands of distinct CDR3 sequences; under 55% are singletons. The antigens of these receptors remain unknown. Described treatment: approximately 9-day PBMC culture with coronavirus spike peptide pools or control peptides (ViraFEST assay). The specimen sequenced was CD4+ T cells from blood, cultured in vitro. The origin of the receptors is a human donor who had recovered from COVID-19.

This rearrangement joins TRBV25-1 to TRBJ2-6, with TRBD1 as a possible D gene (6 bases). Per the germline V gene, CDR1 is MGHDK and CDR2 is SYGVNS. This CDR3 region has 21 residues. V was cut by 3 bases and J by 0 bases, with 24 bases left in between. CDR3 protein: CASSESYRAAKVDSGANVLTF. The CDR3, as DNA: TGTGCCAGCAGTGAGTCCTACAGGGCCGCTAAAGTTGACTCTGGGGCCAACGTCCTGACTTTC. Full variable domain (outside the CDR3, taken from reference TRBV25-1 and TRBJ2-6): EADIYQTPRYLVIGTGKKITLECSQTMGHDKMYWYQQDPGMELHLIHYSYGVNSTEKGDLSSESTVSRIRTEHFPLTLESARPSHTSQYLCASSESYRAAKVDSGANVLTFGAGSRLTVL.

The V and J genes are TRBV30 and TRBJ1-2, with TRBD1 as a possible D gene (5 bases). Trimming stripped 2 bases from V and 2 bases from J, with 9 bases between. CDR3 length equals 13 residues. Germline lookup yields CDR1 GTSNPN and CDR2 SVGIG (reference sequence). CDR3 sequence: CAWSKGANYGYTF. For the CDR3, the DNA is TGTGCCTGGAGTAAAGGGGCGAACTATGGCTACACCTTC.

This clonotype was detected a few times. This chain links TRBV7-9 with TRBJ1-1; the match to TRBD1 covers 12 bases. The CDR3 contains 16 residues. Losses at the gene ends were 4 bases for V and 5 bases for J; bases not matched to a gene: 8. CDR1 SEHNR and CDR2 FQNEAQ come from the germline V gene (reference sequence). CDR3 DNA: TGTGCCAGCAGCTATCCCGGGACAGGGGGCCGGACTGAAGCTTTCTTT. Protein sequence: CASSYPGTGGRTEAFF.

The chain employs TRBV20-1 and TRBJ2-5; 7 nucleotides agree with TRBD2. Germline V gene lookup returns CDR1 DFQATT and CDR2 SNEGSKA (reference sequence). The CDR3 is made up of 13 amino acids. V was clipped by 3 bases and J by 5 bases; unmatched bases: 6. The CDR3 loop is CSASGGKDETQYF. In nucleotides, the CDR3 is TGCAGTGCTAGCGGGGGGAAGGATGAGACCCAGTACTTC.

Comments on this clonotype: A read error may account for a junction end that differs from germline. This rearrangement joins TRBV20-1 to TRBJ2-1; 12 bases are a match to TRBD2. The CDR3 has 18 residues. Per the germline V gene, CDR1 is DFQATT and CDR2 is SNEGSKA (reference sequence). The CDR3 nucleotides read TGCAGTGCTAGAAATGGTAGAGGACTAGCGGGATCCTATAATGAGCAGTTCTTC. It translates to CSARNGRGLAGSYNEQFF.